The 25 T cell receptor beta chains below were found in one sample sequenced in a study of control samples from healthy donors and cancer patients. Here immunoSEQ multiplex PCR was the method, and the copy in TCRdb shows in-frame clones only, minus some. The table lists around 140,000 clones, roughly nine tenths of them singletons, with approximately 7.2% in the top ten. Sequencing was carried out using blood. These receptor sequences come from a man aged 18 to 29 in good health.

The chain links TRBV7-2 to TRBJ2-2; 8 bases are a match to TRBD1. CDR3 length equals 16 residues. Trimming removed 3 bases from V and 7 bases from J; junction bases left unmatched: 10. Germline CDR1 SGHTA, CDR2 FQGNSA. DNA of the CDR3: TGTGCCAGCAGCTTTACCAGTCAGGGGGCGGGCGGGGAGCTGTTTTTT. It yields the protein CASSFTSQGAGGELFF.

The chain couples TRBV19 to TRBJ1-2; D is perhaps TRBD1 (6 bases). Germline V lookup: CDR1 LNHDA, CDR2 SQIVND (reference sequence). The CDR3 is 16 residues long. The V gene lost 5 bases and the J gene lost 1 base, with 17 bases spanning the gap. CDR3 sequence reads: CASSGLRTEINYGYTF. Written as DNA, the CDR3 is TGTGCCAGTAGTGGGCTACGGACAGAAATTAACTATGGCTACACCTTC.

The V call is TRBV7-6, the J call TRBJ1-1; D remains unclear. V lost 8 bases, J lost 0 bases, and 16 bases lay in between. This CDR3 has 15 amino acids. Germline V CDR1 and CDR2: SGHVS, FNYEAQ. CDR3 amino acids: CASAPREIMNTEAFF. As DNA, the CDR3 is TGTGCCAGCGCTCCCAGAGAGATAATGAACACTGAAGCTTTCTTT.

This sequence joins TRBV5-4 and TRBJ1-2; the D is unclear. CDR3 length equals 15 residues. Germline assignment: CDR1 SGHNT and CDR2 YYREEE (reference sequence). Trimming pared 1 base from V and 1 base from J, leaving 11 bases between. CDR3 DNA sequence: TGTGCCAGCAGCTTGACAATCGGGAATAACTATGGCTACACCTTC. Translated, it gives CASSLTIGNNYGYTF.

The chain is built from TRBV7-9 and TRBJ2-7; D uncertain. The CDR3 runs 13 residues. Germline V CDR1 and CDR2: SEHNR, FQNEAQ (reference sequence). V was clipped by 3 bases and J by 2 bases, with 8 bases between them. The CDR3 reads CASSFPGTYEQYF. CDR3 nucleotides: TGTGCCAGCAGCTTCCCAGGTACCTACGAGCAGTACTTC.

V usage is TRBV11-2 and J usage is TRBJ1-6, with D unclear. From germline, CDR1 is SGHAT and CDR2 FQNNGV. Trimming removed 4 bases at V and 0 bases at J, with 7 bases between. The CDR3 is 15 residues long. The CDR3 DNA is TGTGCCAGCAGCTATGATAGCTCCTATAATTCACCCCTCCACTTT. Translated: CASSYDSSYNSPLHF.

V usage is TRBV27 and J usage is TRBJ1-4, with 9 positions matching TRBD1. The CDR3 consists of 14 residues. The germline V gene encodes CDR1 MNHEY and CDR2 SMNVEV (reference sequence). V lost 6 bases and J lost 8; bases outside the gene matches: 7. CDR3 sequence reads: CASSRDREGEKLFF. The CDR3 region has the DNA TGTGCCAGCAGCCGGGACAGGGAAGGGGAAAAACTGTTTTTT.

The rearrangement joins TRBV30 to TRBJ2-3; D gene unclear. The CDR3 loop spans 15 amino acids. Germline lookup yields CDR1 GTSNPN and CDR2 SVGIG (reference sequence). The V and J ends lost 0 bases and 2 bases respectively, with 12 bases between them. The CDR3 loop reads CAWSVLELDTDTQYF. DNA for the CDR3: TGTGCCTGGAGTGTACTTGAGTTGGACACAGATACGCAGTATTTT.

The chain is built from TRBV4-1 and TRBJ2-7, with D unresolved. In germline, CDR1 is MGHRA, CDR2 YSYEKL. This CDR3 comprises 14 residues. The V end was cut by 1 base, the J end by 0 bases, with 7 bases between. The CDR3 DNA sequence: TGCGCCAGCAGCCAAGGGATAGTCTCCTACGAGCAGTACTTC. Its protein product is CASSQGIVSYEQYF.

J is TRBJ2-6 and V is TRBV3-1 (or the pseudogene TRBV3-2); no clear D gene. The CDR3 consists of 15 residues. Germline values: CDR1 LGHDT, CDR2 YNNKEL (reference sequence). V shed 1 base and J shed 2 bases, with 6 bases lying between them. CDR3 coding DNA: TGTGCCAGCAGCCAAGTTAAGGCTGGGGCCAACGTCCTGACTTTC. This gives the protein CASSQVKAGANVLTF.

The genes are TRBV10-3 and TRBJ1-2, with 8 bases that match TRBD1. Germline V gives CDR1 ENHRY, CDR2 SYGVKD. CDR3 length: 16 residues. The junction had 15 bases not matched to a gene; V was cut back by 6 bases and J by 6 bases. The CDR3 bases are TGTGCCATCAGCGACCAGCCGGGACAGGAGACGGATGGCTACACCTTC. Amino acid sequence: CAISDQPGQETDGYTF.

This clone was observed once. V and J are TRBV3-1 (or the pseudogene TRBV3-2) and TRBJ2-2, with 7 bases lining up with TRBD1. The germline gives CDR1 LGHDT, CDR2 YNNKEL (reference sequence). The CDR3 length is 14 residues. Trimming at V came to 5 bases and at J to 0 bases, leaving 0 bases not matched to a gene. CDR3 DNA: TGTGCCAGCAGCGGGACAGCGAACACCGGGGAGCTGTTTTTT. This gives the protein CASSGTANTGELFF.

The genes are TRBV27 and TRBJ1-4; 9 bases are a match to TRBD1. The CDR3 contains 15 residues. V was pared by 10 bases and J by 6 bases, with 12 bases of the junction left unmatched. Germline-derived CDR1 and CDR2 are MNHEY and SMNVEV (reference sequence). In DNA, the CDR3 is TGTGCCATTCAAGGATCGGACAGGGGTGATGAAAAACTGTTTTTT. Translated: CAIQGSDRGDEKLFF.

The chain employs TRBV27 and TRBJ2-3; the match to TRBD2 covers 8 bases. The CDR3 runs 16 residues. Germline values: CDR1 MNHEY, CDR2 SMNVEV (reference sequence). The V gene end was trimmed by 5 bases and the J gene end by 3 bases; junction bases not matched to a gene: 10. The DNA for the CDR3 is TGTGCCAGCAGTCCCCGAGGAGCGGGGGTTACAGATACGCAGTATTTT. The encoded protein is CASSPRGAGVTDTQYF.

The rearrangement uses TRBV5-6 and TRBJ1-4; the D is unclear. Germline CDR1 reads SGHDT; CDR2 reads YYEEEE. The CDR3 contains 12 residues. The germline V and J ends were trimmed by 6 bases and 11 bases, with 14 bases remaining between them. As DNA, the CDR3 is TGTGCCAGCACCACCGGAGGCAACAAACTGTTTTTT. This sequence encodes CASTTGGNKLFF.

This chain links TRBV7-9 with TRBJ1-3; 10 nucleotides align to TRBD1. V was pared by 5 bases and J by 2 bases, with 6 bases of the junction left unmatched. CDR1 and CDR2 from the germline V gene are SEHNR and FQNEAQ (reference sequence). The CDR3 is 16 amino acids. Written as DNA, the CDR3 is TGTGCCAGCAGCCGTGGACAGGGGGAGGCTGGAAACACCATATATTTT. The encoded protein is CASSRGQGEAGNTIYF. Together with reference TRBV7-9 and TRBJ1-3, the CDR3 gives the full variable domain: DTGVSQNPRHKITKRGQNVTFRCDPISEHNRLYWYRQTLGQGPEFLTYFQNEAQLEKSRLLSDRFSAERPKGSFSTLEIQRTEQGDSAMYLCASSRGQGEAGNTIYFGEGSWLTVV.

This clone has a single count. The gene calls are TRBV3-1 (or the pseudogene TRBV3-2) and TRBJ2-2; 10 nucleotides match TRBD2. The CDR3 sequence is 16 residues long. Trimming removed 1 base from V and 4 bases from J; junction bases left unmatched: 3. Germline loops: CDR1 LGHDT, CDR2 YNNKEL (reference sequence). The CDR3 DNA is TGTGCCAGCAGCCAAGCTGGGACTAGCGCCACCGGGGAGCTGTTTTTT. This translates into CASSQAGTSATGELFF.

There are a few counts of this clone. The chain links TRBV3-1 (or the pseudogene TRBV3-2) to TRBJ2-5; TRBD1 agrees at 7 bases. Germline V gene sequence: CDR1 LGHDT, CDR2 YNNKEL (reference sequence). With V trimmed by 5 bases and J by 4 bases, 10 bases remained unmatched. The CDR3 is made up of 15 amino acids. CDR3 sequence: CASSSTQGEGETQYF. CDR3 bases: TGTGCCAGCAGCTCGACCCAGGGGGAAGGAGAGACCCAGTACTTC.

This chain connects TRBV29-1 to TRBJ1-1, with D possibly TRBD1 on 6 matching bases. The CDR3 is 12 amino acids. V was shortened by 4 bases and J by 5 bases, with 11 bases between the two germline ends. Germline CDR1 reads SQVTM; CDR2 reads ANQGSEA. CDR3 coding DNA: TGCAGCGTTGTGGGGGGGCGAACTGAAGCTTTCTTT. It specifies CSVVGGRTEAFF.

J is TRBJ2-7 and V is TRBV11-2; the D gene is possibly TRBD2 (5 bases). Trimming shortened V by 4 bases and J by 10 bases, and 23 bases separated the two germline ends. Germline CDR1 is SGHAT and CDR2 is FQNNGV. The CDR3 runs to 15 residues. In DNA form, the CDR3 reads TGTGCCAGCAGCTCTCCGGGATCCCTTCCGGGTAAACAGTACTTC. This encodes CASSSPGSLPGKQYF.

The J gene is TRBJ2-3, the V gene TRBV3-1 (or the pseudogene TRBV3-2), with no clear D. V lost 5 bases and J 2 bases, leaving 14 bases between the germline ends. CDR3 length: 15 amino acids. Germline V CDR1 and CDR2: LGHDT, YNNKEL (reference sequence). In nucleotides, the CDR3 is TGTGCCAGCAGCGCCGCCCCGCTGGCCACAGATACGCAGTATTTT. It codes for CASSAAPLATDTQYF.

Remarks on this clone: The same CDR3 also results from other DNA sequences found in this sample. The chain combines TRBV18 with TRBJ1-2, with D possibly TRBD1 on 5 matching bases. V lost 2 bases, J lost 6 bases, and 10 bases lay in between. Germline CDR1 reads KGHSH; CDR2 reads LQKENI. The CDR3 totals 13 residues. The CDR3 coding sequence is TGTGCCAGCTCACCAAGGGACTCGGATGGCTACACCTTC. This translates into CASSPRDSDGYTF.

This clone occurred once. J is TRBJ1-2 and V is TRBV6-5; D uncertain. With 5 bases removed from V and 2 bases from J, the gap between germline ends came to 9 bases. Germline CDR1 MNHEY, CDR2 SVGAGI. This CDR3 is 13 amino acids long. The CDR3 loop is CASSPTENYGYTF. CDR3 bases: TGTGCCAGCAGTCCGACGGAGAACTATGGCTACACCTTC.

This clone was counted between two and nine times. The V gene is TRBV29-1, the J gene TRBJ1-2, with D perhaps TRBD1 (5 bases). The CDR3 extends over 12 amino acids. Looked up from germline, CDR1 is SQVTM and CDR2 is ANQGSEA. Trimming pared 7 bases from V and 7 bases from J, leaving 16 bases between. The CDR3 is CSARTSASGYTF. CDR3 sequence (DNA): TGCAGCGCACGGACAAGTGCAAGTGGCTACACCTTC.

This clone was detected only once. The genes are TRBV7-2 and TRBJ1-5; D gene unclear. Trimming pared 0 bases from V and 2 bases from J, leaving 8 bases between. CDR1 and CDR2 (germline): SGHTA, FQGNSA. The CDR3 spans 15 residues. The CDR3 spells CASSLARVGNQPQHF. CDR3 nucleotide sequence: TGTGCCAGCAGCTTAGCGCGTGTCGGCAATCAGCCCCAGCATTTT.